This T cell receptor beta chain was sequenced for a study of beta chain features in type 1 diabetes (dated by TCRdb to 2017 to 2018). As for the study more broadly: Mean age, gender distribution, total cell number and subset yield were not different between patients and healthy donors. The study compared the TCRB repertoires of sorted circulating CD4+ T cell subsets in recently diagnosed type 1 diabetes patients with those in matched healthy donors. Regulatory and stem cell-like memory subsets were obtained from only 8 patients and about 8 healthy donors, while naive and central memory subsets were obtained from all 30 or so donors. A total of 90 million to 140 million sorted cells were examined across all samples, and RNA yield correlated strongly with the number of cells per subset. What the work shows at the level of the full study, not this receptor alone: Type 1 diabetes patients showed a moderate but significant shortening of TCRB CDR3 length in all four CD4+ subsets. Sequencing cDNA rather than genomic DNA could over-represent highly expressing activated cells, although activation and CD3 levels did not differ between groups. Shorter templates might be favored by PCR, yet because patient and control samples were amplified and corrected together, any such skew would affect both groups equally. Only small numbers of individuals were included in the HLA sub-analyses, which left unresolved whether HLA type had any influence on TCRB rearrangement. At VDJ recombination sites, type 1 diabetes patients had fewer insertions and more deleted nucleotides, which implies abnormalities in thymic rearrangement. Naive, central memory and regulatory TCRB repertoires appeared to be more alike among patients than among healthy donors.

The V and J ends are trimmed by 0 bases and 9 bases, leaving 7 bases between them. Via the germline V gene, CDR1 is SGDLS and CDR2 YYNGEE. The CDR3 runs 12 residues from the cysteine to the phenylalanine. The only DNA kept is the CDR3, 36 bases in frame from the first base. From each donor, a single peripheral blood sample of 100 to 150 mL on average was drawn into heparinised tubes. Naive, central memory, regulatory and stem cell-like memory CD4+ T cells were sorted on a BD FACSAria II using a panel including CD45RO, CCR7, CD25, CD127, CD95 and CD27. Every sorted population had a purity above 98%. Right away, PBMCs were isolated by Lymphoprep density gradient centrifugation and were stained directly, with no culture step. So that batch effects would be minimized, each experiment stained and sorted samples in pairs, pairing one healthy donor with one patient. A remark on this clone: There is no known antigen for this receptor. There are no base qualities to consult, and no much larger clone falls within one base.

The entire isolated RNA was reverse transcribed using the High Capacity cDNA Reverse Transcription Kit, and thus expressed TCRB transcripts were sequenced. Deep immunoSEQ sequencing was applied to naive, central memory and regulatory T cell samples, giving an average of around 3.4 million total reads per sample. Sorted cells were lysed in RLT buffer, and RNA was extracted using DNase-treated RNeasy Micro or Mini kits according to cell number. To prevent cross-contamination, every cell subset was processed on its own, while patient and healthy donor samples were processed together. The immunoSEQ multiplex PCR was used to amplify TCRB sequences from cDNA, generating 87-bp fragments that spanned the CDR3 region. Amplicons were sequenced on the Illumina HiSeq platform. Regarding the original processing steps: PCR bias was corrected computationally using synthetic template baselines, and reads within Hamming distance 2 were collapsed, with unmergeable singletons discarded. Reads were aligned against IMGT so that V, D and J genes, CDR3 length and insertions or deletions at six rearrangement sites could be assigned. Within each subset, clonotype counts were normalized to sorted cell number, and only after that were true diversity and Gini coefficients computed with the tcR R package. Repertoire sharing was quantified using the overlap coefficient calculated on TCRB nucleotide sequences. As a proxy for the pre-selection repertoire, out-of-frame TCRB sequences from naive cells were analyzed. TCRdb carries this immuneACCESS record with in-frame sequences only. Its versions omit some clonotypes, under half of them owing to an unresolved V gene in the studies checked, with the rest unexplained. That table gives V, J and clone size, and the DNA gave D and trimming. The sample yields 200,000 to 250,000 clones; 68% were counted once. The leading ten clones occupy 0.053% of the sample.

This chain joins TRBV9 to TRBJ2-1; the D gene cannot be named for sure. This TCR came from a man aged 25 to 40 in good health. The sequencing sample was made of naive CD4+ T cells from blood. The sample's cell subset or site, from its label and the paper: true naive CD4+ T cells. In nucleotides, the sequence is TGTGCCAGCAGCGTAGATACGGCTGAGCAGTTCTTC. This yields the protein CASSVDTAEQFF. With all but the CDR3 taken from the reference TRBV9 and TRBJ2-1 genes, the full variable domain is: DSGVTQTPKHLITATGQRVTLRCSPRSGDLSVYWYQQSLDQGLQFLIQYYNGEERAKGNILERFSAQQFPDLHSELNLSSLELGDSALYFCASSVDTAEQFFGPGTRLTVL.